Presented here are 32 T cell receptor beta chains from one specimen sequenced in a study of blood T cell repertoires in COVID-19. The repertoire was sequenced with immunoSEQ multiplex PCR; TCRdb's copy has only in-frame clones and lacks some. The table has 250,000 to 350,000 clones, 86% seen once; the top ten hold roughly 10%. Sequencing was carried out using PBMCs or T cells enriched from blood (not recorded which). Receptor source: a woman between 18 and 29 years old who had recovered from COVID-19.

This chain uses TRBV14 with TRBJ1-2; D is perhaps TRBD1 (5 bases). With 1 base removed from V and 8 bases from J, the gap between germline ends came to 11 bases. There are 13 residues in the CDR3. In germline, CDR1 is SGHDN, CDR2 FVKESK. This CDR3 reads CASSQGTYGGYTF. The CDR3 coding sequence is TGTGCCAGCAGCCAAGGGACATATGGCGGCTACACCTTC.

This chain links TRBV18 with TRBJ2-1; D unresolved. Trimming cost V 5 bases and J 5 bases, with 10 bases left between them. This CDR3 comprises 13 residues. Looked up from germline, CDR1 is KGHSH and CDR2 is LQKENI. This CDR3 is CASSVSSDNEQFF. Written as DNA, the CDR3 is TGTGCCAGCTCAGTCTCTTCGGACAATGAGCAGTTCTTC.

The chain employs TRBV30 and TRBJ2-7, with 12 bases lining up with TRBD2. This CDR3 is built from 15 residues. CDR1 is GTSNPN, CDR2 SVGIG, per germline (reference sequence). Trimming at V came to 2 bases and at J to 5 bases, leaving 7 bases not matched to a gene. CDR3 in DNA: TGTGCCTGGAGTCCTCTAGCGGGGGGGCCCCACGAGCAGTACTTC. Its protein is CAWSPLAGGPHEQYF.

This rearrangement joins TRBV11-3 to TRBJ2-3; maybe TRBD2 (7 bases). The V end lost 6 bases, the J end lost 2 bases, and 18 bases lay between the germline ends. The germline V gene encodes CDR1 SGHNT and CDR2 YENEEA. CDR3 length equals 16 residues. CDR3 region: CASSYSHGGPTDTQYF. The CDR3 DNA reads as TGTGCCAGCAGTTACAGCCACGGGGGGCCCACAGATACGCAGTATTTT. The full variable domain, in which reference TRBV11-3 and TRBJ2-3 provide the parts outside the CDR3, is EAGVVQSPRYKIIEKKQPVAFWCNPISGHNTLYWYLQNLGQGPELLIRYENEEAVDDSQLPKDRFSAERLKGVDSTLKIQPAELGDSAVYLCASSYSHGGPTDTQYFGPGTRLTVL.

The rearrangement joins TRBV21-1 to TRBJ1-3; whether TRBD1, the table's D call, matches the DNA was not checked. TRBV21-1 represents a pseudogene. CDR3 length: 17 amino acids. CDR3: CASSTQTGACSGNTIYF. CDR3 in DNA: TGTGCCAGCAGCACGCAGACAGGGGCCTGCTCTGGAAACACCATATATTTT.

This clone came up a few times. The chain employs TRBV14 and TRBJ2-3; D gene uncertain. In germline, CDR1 is SGHDN, CDR2 FVKESK. CDR3 length equals 13 residues. V was trimmed by 7 bases and J by 6 bases, leaving 14 bases between them. CDR3 amino acids: CASMLGSGDTQYF. The CDR3 DNA reads as TGTGCCAGCATGTTAGGCTCCGGGGATACGCAGTATTTT. Looking up the rest from reference TRBV14 and TRBJ2-3 gives the full variable domain: EAGVTQFPSHSVIEKGQTVTLRCDPISGHDNLYWYRRVMGKEIKFLLHFVKESKQDESGMPNNRFLAERTGGTYSTLKVQPAELEDSGVYFCASMLGSGDTQYFGPGTRLTVL.

The V gene is TRBV18, the J gene TRBJ2-5; the D gene is possibly TRBD1 (6 bases). This CDR3 has 18 amino acids. Germline-derived CDR1 and CDR2 are KGHSH and LQKENI. Trimming pared 3 bases from V and 0 bases from J, leaving 20 bases between. The CDR3 DNA reads TGTGCCAGCTCACCGAAGCCCCTGGGACACACGTACCAAGAGACCCAGTACTTC. Translation gives CASSPKPLGHTYQETQYF.

V gene TRBV28 combines with J gene TRBJ1-2, with D possibly being TRBD1 (6 bases). From germline, CDR1 is MDHEN and CDR2 SYDVKM. With 6 bases removed from V and 10 bases from J, the gap between germline ends came to 15 bases. This CDR3 is 12 amino acids long. CDR3 sequence reads: CASSPVGQFYTF. CDR3 in DNA: TGTGCCAGCAGCCCCGTTGGACAGTTCTACACCTTC.

The CDR3 here is CASQPGTAYYGYTF. The CDR3 nucleotides are TGTGCCAGCCAACCTGGGACAGCTTACTATGGCTACACCTTC. The chain employs TRBV2 and TRBJ1-2; 7 bases agree with TRBD1. Germline trimming cut 8 bases from V and 3 bases from J; bases unmatched to any gene: 9. CDR1 is SNHLY, CDR2 FYNNEI, per germline. The CDR3 is 14 residues long.

The chain has TRBV3-1 (or the pseudogene TRBV3-2) and TRBJ2-7; possible D gene TRBD2, 6 bases. This CDR3 has 16 amino acids. The V gene's germline CDR1 is LGHDT and CDR2 YNNKEL (reference sequence). Trimming took off 8 bases at V and 0 bases at J, with 20 bases between the two ends. The CDR3 DNA follows: TGTGCCAGCGCCCCCGCGGCTATAGCGGCCTCCTACGAGCAGTACTTC. Protein: CASAPAAIAASYEQYF.

The chain uses TRBV12-1 and TRBJ1-4; the table's TRBD1 call for D was not verified on the DNA. TRBV12-1 has pseudogene status. The CDR3 is made up of 16 amino acids. CDR3 sequence: CASSLDRQVCCEKLFF. The DNA for the CDR3 is TGTGCCAGCAGCCTCGACCGACAGGTTTGTTGTGAAAAACTGTTTTTT.

This clone was seen a few times. This chain joins TRBV27 and TRBJ1-5; D unresolved. Germline values: CDR1 MNHEY, CDR2 SMNVEV (reference sequence). The CDR3 extends over 16 amino acids. V was trimmed by 3 bases and J by 3 bases, leaving 15 bases between them. The CDR3 loop is CASSFLSGVNNQPQHF. CDR3 bases: TGTGCCAGCAGTTTCCTCTCGGGAGTAAACAATCAGCCCCAGCATTTT.

J is TRBJ1-2 and V is TRBV2; D not certain. V lost 4 bases and J lost 5, with 5 bases in between. The CDR3 totals 11 residues. CDR1 and CDR2 from the germline V gene are SNHLY and FYNNEI. CDR3 sequence reads: CASSVSYGYTF. The DNA for the CDR3 is TGTGCCAGCAGTGTGAGTTATGGCTACACCTTC.

This chain links TRBV7-8 with TRBJ1-5; 7 nucleotides match TRBD1. Germline V gives CDR1 SGHVS, CDR2 FQNEAQ. J gave up 4 bases and V 3 bases, and 6 bases lay outside the gene matches. This CDR3 comprises 15 residues. CDR3 in amino acids: CASSFSRDRNQPQHF. The CDR3 DNA reads TGTGCCAGCAGCTTTTCTAGGGACAGAAATCAGCCCCAGCATTTT.

The chain recombines TRBV4-1 with TRBJ2-7, with a tentative D call TRBD1 (6 bases). Trimming took off 1 base at V and 4 bases at J, with 14 bases between the two ends. CDR3 length: 15 residues. Germline V gene data show CDR1 as MGHRA and CDR2 as YSYEKL. The CDR3 region is CASSQGTGLAYEQYF. Written as DNA, the CDR3 is TGCGCCAGCAGCCAAGGTACAGGGTTGGCTTACGAGCAGTACTTC.

The chain joins TRBV7-9 to TRBJ2-3; TRBD2 agrees at 7 bases. CDR3 length equals 17 residues. Per germline, CDR1 SEHNR and CDR2 FQNEAQ (reference sequence). Trimming cost V 2 bases and J 6 bases; bases outside gene matches: 14. The CDR3 sequence is CASSLRRGGQISDTQYF. The DNA for the CDR3 is TGTGCCAGCAGCTTAAGGCGGGGAGGGCAGATCTCGGATACGCAGTATTTT.

V and J are TRBV12-3 or TRBV12-4 and TRBJ1-2, with 9 bases lining up with TRBD1. V shed 11 bases and J 2 bases; nucleotides not matched to a gene: 3. The CDR3 covers 12 residues. The CDR3 loop is CASGTGNYGYTF. CDR3 DNA sequence: TGTGCCTCCGGGACAGGGAACTATGGCTACACCTTC.

The chain is built from TRBV2 and TRBJ2-7; 8 bases align to TRBD1. Germline CDR1 reads SNHLY; CDR2 reads FYNNEI. J lost 4 bases, V lost 4 bases, and 6 bases had no gene match. This CDR3 has 14 amino acids. The CDR3 sequence: CASSGTGGSYEQYF. CDR3 sequence (DNA): TGTGCCAGCAGTGGTACAGGGGGTTCATACGAGCAGTACTTC.

This chain links TRBV11-2 with TRBJ2-3; no reliable D call. This CDR3 has 11 amino acids. The germline V gene has CDR1 SGHAT and CDR2 FQNNGV. V was cut by 3 bases and J by 5 bases, with 3 bases left in between. Here the CDR3 reads CASSFIDTQYF. CDR3 nucleotides: TGTGCCAGCAGCTTCATAGATACGCAGTATTTT.

This chain joins TRBV12-3 or TRBV12-4 and TRBJ1-1, with a tentative D call TRBD1 (5 bases). V was trimmed by 8 bases and J by 6 bases, leaving 7 bases between them. The CDR3 consists of 10 residues. This CDR3 is CASGGAEAFF. The CDR3 bases are TGTGCCAGCGGGGGGGCTGAAGCTTTCTTT.

With regard to this clone: At the DNA level, this CDR3 is encoded by other sequences in the same sample as well. The chain joins TRBV5-1 to TRBJ1-4; no firm D call. The V and J ends lost 0 bases and 1 base respectively, with 7 bases between them. Germline CDR1 SGHRS, CDR2 YFSETQ. The CDR3 has 15 amino acids. The CDR3 nucleotides are TGCGCCAGCAGCTTGGGAACCGGAACTAATGAAAAACTGTTTTTT. Translated, it gives CASSLGTGTNEKLFF.

V gene TRBV7-9 combines with J gene TRBJ1-1; the D gene is possibly TRBD1 (5 bases). Germline assignment: CDR1 SEHNR and CDR2 FQNEAQ (reference sequence). The CDR3 sequence is 17 residues long. V gave up 1 base and J gave up 0 bases, with 15 bases separating them. DNA for the CDR3: TGTGCCAGCAGCTTAGGTTGGGGGGGAGAGATGAACACTGAAGCTTTCTTT. Encoded protein: CASSLGWGGEMNTEAFF.

V usage is TRBV29-1 and J usage is TRBJ1-2, with 8 bases that match TRBD1. The V gene's germline CDR1 is SQVTM and CDR2 ANQGSEA. The CDR3 extends over 13 amino acids. V lost 7 bases and J lost 4; bases outside the gene matches: 8. The CDR3 is CSAYRGRTYGYTF. Written as DNA, the CDR3 is TGCAGCGCTTACAGGGGGAGAACCTATGGCTACACCTTC.

The rearrangement joins TRBV27 to TRBJ1-1; 7 bases are shared with TRBD1. This CDR3 has 13 residues. V was pared by 5 bases and J by 7 bases, with 7 bases of the junction left unmatched. Germline loops: CDR1 MNHEY, CDR2 SMNVEV (reference sequence). CDR3 bases: TGTGCCAGCAGTCCAGGGGGGCCCCATGAAGCTTTCTTT. This translates into CASSPGGPHEAFF.

The chain has TRBV4-1 and TRBJ2-4; unclear D gene. CDR1 is MGHRA and CDR2 is YSYEKL in the germline V gene. The CDR3 is 13 amino acids. Trimming stripped 3 bases from V and 6 bases from J, with 9 bases between. The CDR3 DNA follows: TGCGCCAGCAGCCACCAAGTCAGAAACATTCAGTACTTC. Translated, it gives CASSHQVRNIQYF.

V is TRBV27 and J is TRBJ1-6; tentatively, D is TRBD1 (6 bases). This CDR3 spans 14 amino acids. V was shortened by 2 bases and J by 10 bases, with 12 bases between the two germline ends. Germline CDR1 is MNHEY and CDR2 is SMNVEV (reference sequence). CDR3 sequence reads: CASSLQGWSSPLHF. CDR3 sequence (DNA): TGTGCCAGCAGTTTACAGGGGTGGAGCTCACCCCTCCACTTT.

The chain joins TRBV13 to TRBJ2-2; 8 nucleotides match TRBD1. Germline CDR1 PRHDT, CDR2 FYEKMQ (reference sequence). V lost 5 bases, J lost 5 bases, and 7 bases stayed unmatched. The length of the CDR3 is 15 residues. CDR3 region: CASSSQGAWTGELFF. In nucleotides, the CDR3 is TGTGCCAGCAGCAGCCAGGGGGCGTGGACCGGGGAGCTGTTTTTT.

This sequence joins TRBV20-1 and TRBJ2-5; 12 bases are shared with TRBD2. CDR1 is DFQATT, CDR2 SNEGSKA, per germline (reference sequence). The V gene end was trimmed by 3 bases and the J gene end by 6 bases; junction bases not matched to a gene: 8. The CDR3 runs 15 residues. The CDR3 loop reads CSASSTTSGSQTQYF. The DNA of the CDR3 is TGCAGTGCTAGTAGCACGACTAGCGGGAGCCAGACCCAGTACTTC.

The chain uses TRBV5-6 and TRBJ1-2, with TRBD1 matching 8 bases. Germline values: CDR1 SGHDT, CDR2 YYEEEE. V was clipped by 0 bases and J by 8 bases; unmatched bases: 3. The CDR3 totals 13 residues. In DNA form, the CDR3 reads TGTGCCAGCAGCTTGGGGCAGGGGGCCGGCTACACCTTC. Translated: CASSLGQGAGYTF.

This clone was recorded once. The gene calls are TRBV19 and TRBJ2-7; D call uncertain. The germline V gene encodes CDR1 LNHDA and CDR2 SQIVND (reference sequence). V lost 8 bases and J lost 1, with 9 bases in between. CDR3 length: 12 amino acids. In DNA, the CDR3 is TGTGCCAGTTCAAGCGCATCCTACGAGCAGTACTTC. Its protein product is CASSSASYEQYF.

The CDR3 DNA reads as TGTGCCAGCAGCACTGAACGTAAAGCTTTCTTT. It encodes CASSTERKAFF. The chain couples TRBV25-1 to TRBJ1-1; no reliable D call. There are 11 residues in the CDR3. Germline CDR1 is MGHDK and CDR2 is SYGVNS. V was shortened by 6 bases and J by 9 bases, with 11 bases between the two germline ends.

The V call is TRBV30, the J call TRBJ1-2; 7 bases fit TRBD1. Germline-derived CDR1 and CDR2 are GTSNPN and SVGIG (reference sequence). This CDR3 is 12 amino acids long. The V and J ends lost 8 bases and 4 bases, in that order; junction bases with no gene match: 7. CDR3 nucleotides: TGTGCCAAGGGGGCGCGAGGCTATGGCTACACCTTC. Translation gives CAKGARGYGYTF.